Here is one T cell receptor beta chain with its context. This record comes from a study of blood T cell repertoires in COVID-19. Sequencing used immunoSEQ multiplex PCR; TCRdb keeps in-frame clones, though not all of them. This table has fewer than 200,000 clones, under 80% appearing once. Per germline, CDR1 MNHNS and CDR2 SASEGT. The V and J ends lost 0 bases and 1 base, in that order; junction bases with no gene match: 7. This CDR3 contains 18 residues. Sequenced: peripheral blood. The source is an older man with acute or convalescent COVID-19. The chain links TRBV6-1 to TRBJ2-4; 9 bases align to TRBD1. The CDR3 DNA is TGTGCCAGCAGTGAAGCTCTGACAGGACAGGGGGCCAAAAACATTCAGTACTTC. Its protein is CASSEALTGQGAKNIQYF.